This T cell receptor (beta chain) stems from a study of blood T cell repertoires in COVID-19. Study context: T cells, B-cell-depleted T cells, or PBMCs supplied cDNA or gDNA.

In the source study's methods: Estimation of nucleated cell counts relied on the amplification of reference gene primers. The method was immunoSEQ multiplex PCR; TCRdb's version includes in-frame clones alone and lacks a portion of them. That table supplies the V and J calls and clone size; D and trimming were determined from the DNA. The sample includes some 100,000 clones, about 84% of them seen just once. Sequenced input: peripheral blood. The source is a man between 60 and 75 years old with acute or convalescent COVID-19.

The CDR3 region has the DNA TGTGCCAGCAGCTTACCCCTAGCTTACAATGAGCAGTTCTTC. This gives the protein CASSLPLAYNEQFF. This chain uses TRBV7-8 with TRBJ2-1; D perhaps matches TRBD2 (5 bases). Trimming left V 2 bases short and J 4 bases short, with 9 bases between. Germline V lookup: CDR1 SGHVS, CDR2 FQNEAQ. This CDR3 has 14 amino acids. Full variable domain (rest looked up from reference TRBV7-8 and TRBJ2-1): GAGVSQSPRYKVAKRGQDVALRCDPISGHVSLFWYQQALGQGPEFLTYFQNEAQLDKSGLPSDRFFAERPEGSVSTLKIQRTQQEDSAVYLCASSLPLAYNEQFFGPGTRLTVL.